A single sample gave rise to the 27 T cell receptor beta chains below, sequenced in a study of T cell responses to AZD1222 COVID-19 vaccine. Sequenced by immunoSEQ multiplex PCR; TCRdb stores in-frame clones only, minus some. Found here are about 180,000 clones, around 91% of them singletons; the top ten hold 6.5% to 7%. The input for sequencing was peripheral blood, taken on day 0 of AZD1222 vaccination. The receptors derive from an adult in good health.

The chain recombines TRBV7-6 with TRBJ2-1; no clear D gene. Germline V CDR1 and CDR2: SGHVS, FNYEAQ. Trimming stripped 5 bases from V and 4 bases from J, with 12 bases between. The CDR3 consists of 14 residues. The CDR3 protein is CASSPLRHYNEQFF. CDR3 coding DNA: TGTGCCAGCAGCCCCCTGCGACATTACAATGAGCAGTTCTTC.

In DNA, the CDR3 is TGCGCCAGCAGCCCGGGACAGGGTGGGATCACAGATACGCAGTATTTT. Protein product: CASSPGQGGITDTQYF. The gene calls are TRBV4-3 and TRBJ2-3, with TRBD1 matching over 9 bases. Germline V gene data show CDR1 as LGHNA and CDR2 as YSLEER. The V and J ends lost 4 bases and 2 bases, in that order; junction bases with no gene match: 7. The CDR3 has 16 amino acids.

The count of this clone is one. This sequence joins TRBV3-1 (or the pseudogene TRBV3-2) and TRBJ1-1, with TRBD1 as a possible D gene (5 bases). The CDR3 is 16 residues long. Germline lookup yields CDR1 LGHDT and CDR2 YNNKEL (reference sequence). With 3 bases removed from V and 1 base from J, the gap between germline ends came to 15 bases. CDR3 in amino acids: CASSQFPNQGNTEAFF. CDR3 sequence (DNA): TGTGCCAGCAGCCAGTTCCCCAACCAGGGGAACACTGAAGCTTTCTTT.

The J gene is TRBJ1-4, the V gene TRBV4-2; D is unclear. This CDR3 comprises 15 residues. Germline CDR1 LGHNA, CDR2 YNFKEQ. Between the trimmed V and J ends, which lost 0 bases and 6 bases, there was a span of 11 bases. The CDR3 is CASSQEVWLDEKLFF. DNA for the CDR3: TGTGCCAGCAGCCAAGAGGTGTGGTTGGATGAAAAACTGTTTTTT.

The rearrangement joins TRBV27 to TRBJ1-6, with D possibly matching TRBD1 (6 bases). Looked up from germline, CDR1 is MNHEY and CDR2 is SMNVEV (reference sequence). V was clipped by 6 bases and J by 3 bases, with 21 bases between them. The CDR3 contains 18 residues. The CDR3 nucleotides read TGTGCCAGCAGCCGGATTCAAGGGGGGAGGAACTATAATTCACCCCTCCACTTT. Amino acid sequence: CASSRIQGGRNYNSPLHF.

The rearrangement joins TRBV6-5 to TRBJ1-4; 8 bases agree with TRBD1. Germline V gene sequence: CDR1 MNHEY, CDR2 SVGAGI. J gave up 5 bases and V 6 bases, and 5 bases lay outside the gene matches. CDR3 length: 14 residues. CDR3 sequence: CASRQTGANEKLFF. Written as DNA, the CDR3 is TGTGCCAGCAGACAGACAGGGGCAAATGAAAAACTGTTTTTT.

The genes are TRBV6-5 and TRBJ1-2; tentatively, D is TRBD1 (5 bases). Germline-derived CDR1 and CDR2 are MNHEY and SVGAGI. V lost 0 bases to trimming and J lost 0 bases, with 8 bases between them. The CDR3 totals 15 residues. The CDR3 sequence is CASSYSGLTNYGYTF. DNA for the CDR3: TGTGCCAGCAGTTACTCGGGACTCACTAACTATGGCTACACCTTC.

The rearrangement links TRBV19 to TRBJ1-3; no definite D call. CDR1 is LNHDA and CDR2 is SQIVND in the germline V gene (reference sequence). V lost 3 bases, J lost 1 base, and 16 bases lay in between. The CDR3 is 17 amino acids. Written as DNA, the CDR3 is TGTGCCAGTAGTATCCGCCCCGCGGCATGGTCTGGAAACACCATATATTTT. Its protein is CASSIRPAAWSGNTIYF.

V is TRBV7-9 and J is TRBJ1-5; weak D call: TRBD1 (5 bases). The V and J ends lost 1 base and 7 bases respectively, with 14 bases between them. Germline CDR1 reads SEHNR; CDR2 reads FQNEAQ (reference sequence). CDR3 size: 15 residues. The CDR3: CASSLGAGPGQPQHF. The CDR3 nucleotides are TGTGCCAGCAGCTTAGGAGCAGGGCCAGGACAGCCCCAGCATTTT. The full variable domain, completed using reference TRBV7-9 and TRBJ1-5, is DTGVSQNPRHKITKRGQNVTFRCDPISEHNRLYWYRQTLGQGPEFLTYFQNEAQLEKSRLLSDRFSAERPKGSFSTLEIQRTEQGDSAMYLCASSLGAGPGQPQHFGDGTRLSIL.

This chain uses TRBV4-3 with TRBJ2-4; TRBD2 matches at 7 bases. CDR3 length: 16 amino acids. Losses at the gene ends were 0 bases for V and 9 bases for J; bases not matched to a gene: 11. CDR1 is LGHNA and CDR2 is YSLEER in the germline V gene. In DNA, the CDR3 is TGCGCCAGCAGCCAAGAGCGAACGGGGGGTCGTACCATTCAGTACTTC. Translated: CASSQERTGGRTIQYF.

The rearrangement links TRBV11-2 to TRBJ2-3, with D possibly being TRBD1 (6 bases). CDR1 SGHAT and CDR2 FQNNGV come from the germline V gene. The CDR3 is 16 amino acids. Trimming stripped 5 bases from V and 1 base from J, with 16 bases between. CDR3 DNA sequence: TGTGCCAGCAGCGATAAAAGACAGGAGGGCACAGATACGCAGTATTTT. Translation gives CASSDKRQEGTDTQYF.

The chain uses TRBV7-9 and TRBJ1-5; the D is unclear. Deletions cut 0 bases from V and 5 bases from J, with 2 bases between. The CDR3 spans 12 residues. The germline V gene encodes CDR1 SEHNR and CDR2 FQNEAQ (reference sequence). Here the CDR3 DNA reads TGTGCCAGCAGCTTAGCACATCAGCCCCAGCATTTT. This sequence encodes CASSLAHQPQHF.

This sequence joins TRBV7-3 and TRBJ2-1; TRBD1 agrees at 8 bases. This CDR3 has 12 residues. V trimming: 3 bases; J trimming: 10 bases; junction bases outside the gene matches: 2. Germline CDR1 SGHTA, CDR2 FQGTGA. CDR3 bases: TGTGCCAGCAGCTTGGCAGGGGGCGAGCAGTTCTTC. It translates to CASSLAGGEQFF.

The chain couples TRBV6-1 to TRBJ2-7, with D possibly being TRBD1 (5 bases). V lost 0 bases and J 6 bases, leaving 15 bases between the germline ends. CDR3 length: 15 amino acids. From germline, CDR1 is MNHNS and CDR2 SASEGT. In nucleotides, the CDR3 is TGTGCCAGCAGTGAAGCCAGGGTCACGGCCGGCGAGCAGTACGTC. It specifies CASSEARVTAGEQYV.

The CDR3 loop is CAVLGTSYEQYF. In nucleotides, the CDR3 is TGTGCCGTTCTAGGGACGAGCTACGAGCAGTACTTC. The chain links TRBV10-3 to TRBJ2-7, with D perhaps being TRBD1 or TRBD2 (5 bases each). Between the trimmed V and J ends, which lost 11 bases and 3 bases, there was a span of 14 bases. The CDR3 contains 12 residues. Germline-derived CDR1 and CDR2 are ENHRY and SYGVKD.

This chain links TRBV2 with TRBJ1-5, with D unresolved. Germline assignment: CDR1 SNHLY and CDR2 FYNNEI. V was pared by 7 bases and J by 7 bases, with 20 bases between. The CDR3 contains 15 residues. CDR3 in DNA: TGTGCCAGCAACCCATCGGAATGGGTCAGCCAGCCCCAGCATTTT. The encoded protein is CASNPSEWVSQPQHF.

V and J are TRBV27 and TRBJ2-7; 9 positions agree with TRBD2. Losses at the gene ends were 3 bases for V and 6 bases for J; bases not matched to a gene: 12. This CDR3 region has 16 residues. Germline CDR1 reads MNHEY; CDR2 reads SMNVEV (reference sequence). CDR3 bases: TGTGCCAGCAGTTTTCCCCAGCGGGGGGTATTTTGCGAGCAGTACGTC. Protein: CASSFPQRGVFCEQYV.

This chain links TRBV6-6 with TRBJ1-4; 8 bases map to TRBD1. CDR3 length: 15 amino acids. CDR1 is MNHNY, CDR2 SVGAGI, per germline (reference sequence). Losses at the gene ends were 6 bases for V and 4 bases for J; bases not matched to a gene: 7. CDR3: CASRRQGRDNEKLFF. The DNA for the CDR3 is TGTGCCAGCAGGCGACAGGGGAGGGATAATGAAAAACTGTTTTTT.

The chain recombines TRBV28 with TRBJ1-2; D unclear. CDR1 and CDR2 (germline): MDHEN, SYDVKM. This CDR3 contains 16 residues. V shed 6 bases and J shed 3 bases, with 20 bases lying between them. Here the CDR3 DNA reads TGTGCCAGCAGGGGGAATTCGGTATTTGGAGACTATGGCTACACCTTC. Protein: CASRGNSVFGDYGYTF.

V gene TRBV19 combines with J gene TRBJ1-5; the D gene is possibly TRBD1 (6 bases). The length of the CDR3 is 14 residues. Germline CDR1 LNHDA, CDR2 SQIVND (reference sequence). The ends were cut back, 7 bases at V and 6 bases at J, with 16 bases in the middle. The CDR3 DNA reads TGTGCCAGTAATCACAGGGTAGAGGGTCAGCCCCAGCATTTT. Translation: CASNHRVEGQPQHF.

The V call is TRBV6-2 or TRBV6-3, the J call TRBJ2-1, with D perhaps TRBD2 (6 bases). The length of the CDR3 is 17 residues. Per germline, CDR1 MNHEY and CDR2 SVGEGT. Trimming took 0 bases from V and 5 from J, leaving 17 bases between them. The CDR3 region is CASSYSTLAGRNNEQFF. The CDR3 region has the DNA TGTGCCAGCAGTTACTCCACCCTCGCGGGGCGCAACAATGAGCAGTTCTTC.

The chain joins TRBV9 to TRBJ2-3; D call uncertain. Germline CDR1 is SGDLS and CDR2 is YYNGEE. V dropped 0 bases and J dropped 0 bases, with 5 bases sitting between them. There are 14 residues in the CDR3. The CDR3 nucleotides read TGTGCCAGCAGCGTAGTGAGTAGCACAGATACGCAGTATTTT. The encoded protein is CASSVVSSTDTQYF.

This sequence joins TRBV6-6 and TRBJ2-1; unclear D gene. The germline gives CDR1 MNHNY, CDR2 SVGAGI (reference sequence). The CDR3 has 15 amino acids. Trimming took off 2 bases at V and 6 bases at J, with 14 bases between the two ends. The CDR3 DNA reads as TGTGCCAGCAGTTACCGGGCCTCCCCCGGCAATGAGCAGTTCTTC. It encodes CASSYRASPGNEQFF.

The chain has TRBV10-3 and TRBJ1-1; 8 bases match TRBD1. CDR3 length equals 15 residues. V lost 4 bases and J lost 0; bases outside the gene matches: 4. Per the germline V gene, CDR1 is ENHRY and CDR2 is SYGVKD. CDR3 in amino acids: CAISGTGTMNTEAFF. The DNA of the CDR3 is TGTGCCATCAGTGGGACAGGGACCATGAACACTGAAGCTTTCTTT.

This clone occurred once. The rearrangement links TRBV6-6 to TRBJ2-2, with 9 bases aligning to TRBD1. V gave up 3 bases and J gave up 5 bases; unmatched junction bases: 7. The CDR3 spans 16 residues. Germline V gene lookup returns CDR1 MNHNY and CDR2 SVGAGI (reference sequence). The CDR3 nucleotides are TGTGCCAGCAGTTATGAGACAGGGGGTATGACCGGGGAGCTGTTTTTT. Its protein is CASSYETGGMTGELFF.

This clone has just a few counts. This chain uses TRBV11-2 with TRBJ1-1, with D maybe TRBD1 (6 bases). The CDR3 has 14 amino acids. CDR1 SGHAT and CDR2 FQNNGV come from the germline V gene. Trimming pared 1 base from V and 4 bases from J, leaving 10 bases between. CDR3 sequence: CASSLVLQGTEAFF. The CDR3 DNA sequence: TGTGCCAGCAGCTTAGTATTACAGGGCACTGAAGCTTTCTTT.

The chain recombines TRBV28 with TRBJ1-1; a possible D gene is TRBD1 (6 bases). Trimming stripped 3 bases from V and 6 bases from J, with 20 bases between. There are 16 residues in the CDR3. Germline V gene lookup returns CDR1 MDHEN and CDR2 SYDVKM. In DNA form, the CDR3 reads TGTGCCAGCAGTTTCGTTATGGGGGGCAGGGTGGCTGAAGCTTTCTTT. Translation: CASSFVMGGRVAEAFF.